Sequencing of this TCR beta chain was carried out in a study of shared clonotypes between healthy human individuals. Study-wide points: Naive subsets generally had larger estimated richness than memory subsets. Generation probabilities of non-shared clonotypes were lower (relative to those shared by all four donors).

There are 15 residues in the CDR3. J gave up 3 bases and V 4 bases, and 4 bases lay outside the gene matches. In germline, CDR1 is MNHNS, CDR2 SASEGT. About this clone: Its matching antigen is unknown.

The study drew all its donors from Caucasian adults living in Nashville, Tennessee. Sequencing was performed with immunoSEQ multiplex PCR; in TCRdb, only in-frame clones are kept and a portion is missing. This table holds 600,000 to 800,000 clones, 72% found once. The sequenced sample was memory CD4+ T cells sorted from blood. Subset defined: CD45RA-negative fraction. The receptor was isolated from a woman in her 30s in good health. The chain uses TRBV6-1 and TRBJ2-2; 8 nucleotides align to TRBD1. CDR3 amino acids: CASSVDRVHTGELFF. As DNA, the CDR3 is TGTGCCAGCAGTGTGGACAGGGTCCACACCGGGGAGCTGTTTTTT.